These T cell receptor beta chains were read from a single sample in a study of blood T cell repertoires in COVID-19. Clones were sequenced by immunoSEQ multiplex PCR, and TCRdb holds only the in-frame ones, with some missing. The table shows fewer than 250,000 clones, with just under 85% occurring only once. Sequencing used peripheral blood. The origin of the receptors is a woman of 80 years or more with acute or convalescent COVID-19. Each CDR3 is given with its conserved first and last residue. The order of the fields is V gene, D gene, clone size, J gene, CDR3 DNA, CDR3 protein. A D gene is named only where the DNA matches it firmly. The size field is filled for only some rows; it gives once, few, many or a size class.

>TRBV7-9|TRBD2|once|TRBJ2-1
TGTGCCAGCAGCGGAACTAGCGGGAGGTTCAATGAGCAGTTCTTC
CASSGTSGRFNEQFF
>TRBV7-8|TRBD1|-|TRBJ1-2
TGTGCCAGCAGCCACAGACAGGGTTTGGCTAACTATGGCTACACCTTC
CASSHRQGLANYGYTF
>TRBV6-6|-|once|TRBJ2-7
TGTGCCAGCAGTTATGTCAGGGATAACGAGCAGTACTTC
CASSYVRDNEQYF
>TRBV5-8|-|few|TRBJ2-1
TGTGCCAGCAGCCTAGACAATGAGCAGTTCTTC
CASSLDNEQFF
>TRBV29-1|-|-|TRBJ2-3
TGCAGCGCTACACAGGGGGGGGCTGCAGATACGCAGTATTTT
CSATQGGAADTQYF
>TRBV4-3|-|few|TRBJ1-4
TGCGCCAGCAGCCAAGATCTCCGCAGGGGAACTAATGAAAAACTGTTTTTT
CASSQDLRRGTNEKLFF
>TRBV7-2|TRBD1|-|TRBJ2-1
TGTGCCAGCACTACAGGGGGCTCCTACAATGAGCAGTTCTTC
CASTTGGSYNEQFF
>TRBV5-4|TRBD1|-|TRBJ1-2
TGTGCCAGCAGCTTGCAGGGGGCGATCTATGGCTACACCTTC
CASSLQGAIYGYTF
>TRBV24-1|-|-|TRBJ1-6
TGTGCCACCAGCTCCAACGGGTACAATTCACCCCTCCACTTT
CATSSNGYNSPLHF
>TRBV6-5|TRBD2|-|TRBJ2-7
TGTGCCAGCAACGGACTAGAGTTCTCCCTCTACGAGCAGTACTTC
CASNGLEFSLYEQYF
>TRBV18|TRBD1|-|TRBJ1-4
TGTGCCAGCTCACCCCCGGGACAGGCTAATGAAAAACTGTTTTTT
CASSPPGQANEKLFF
>TRBV5-1|TRBD2|-|TRBJ2-3
TGCGCCAGCAGCACTTCAGCGGGGGTCGGCACAGATACGCAGTATTTT
CASSTSAGVGTDTQYF
>TRBV6-2/TRBV6-3|TRBD1|-|TRBJ1-5
TGTGCCAGCAGTAGGGACAGGGGTACAAGCAATCAGCCCCAGCATTTT
CASSRDRGTSNQPQHF
>TRBV2|-|-|TRBJ1-2
TGTGCCAGCAGTGTAGATTCTAACTATGGCTACACCTTC
CASSVDSNYGYTF
>TRBV5-6|TRBD2|-|TRBJ2-3
TGTGCCAGCAGCAAAACTAGCGGGGGGGCTAGCACAGATACGCAGTATTTT
CASSKTSGGASTDTQYF
>TRBV6-5|TRBD2|-|TRBJ2-4
TGTGCCAGCAGCGCCACTAGCGGACCGAAAAACATTCAGTACTTC
CASSATSGPKNIQYF
>TRBV29-1|-|-|TRBJ2-7
TGCAGCGTCGTCGTTTTCGGGGACAAGTACTACGAGCAGTACTTC
CSVVVFGDKYYEQYF
>TRBV12-3/TRBV12-4|-|-|TRBJ2-7
TGTGCCACCGCACGGGACACCTCCTACGAGCAGTACTTC
CATARDTSYEQYF
>TRBV3-1/TRBV3-2|-|-|TRBJ2-1
TGTGCCAGCAGCCAAGCCCCGGTAGCGACTTACAATGAGCAGTTCTTC
CASSQAPVATYNEQFF
>TRBV4-1|TRBD2|-|TRBJ2-1
TGCGCCAGCAGCCAAGGGGGACTAGCGGGGGTGAAGATAAATGAGCAGTTCTTC
CASSQGGLAGVKINEQFF
>TRBV4-3|TRBD2|-|TRBJ2-1
TGCGCCAGCAGCCGCGAAAAGGTGGGGGGGGTCTACAATGAGCAGTTCTTC
CASSREKVGGVYNEQFF
>TRBV10-3|-|few|TRBJ2-1
TGTGCCATCGCGGCGGCGGATCACAATGAGCAGTTCTTC
CAIAAADHNEQFF
>TRBV5-4|TRBD1|once|TRBJ2-3
TGTGCCAGCAGCTCTTGGGACAGGTCAGCAGATACGCAGTATTTT
CASSSWDRSADTQYF
>TRBV30|-|-|TRBJ1-6
TGTGCCTGGAGTGTACAGATAACGAGCTCCTATAATTCACCCCTCCACTTT
CAWSVQITSSYNSPLHF
>TRBV5-1|-|-|TRBJ1-2
TGCGCCAGCAGCTTGGCCACGACAGGAAGAACTAACTATGGCTACACCTTC
CASSLATTGRTNYGYTF
>TRBV19|-|-|TRBJ1-3
TGTGCCAGTAGTAGGGAGACAAGGATTGGAAACACCATATATTTT
CASSRETRIGNTIYF
>TRBV30|TRBD1|-|TRBJ1-1
TGTGCCTGGATCCAGGGGGCGCTTATGAACACTGAAGCTTTCTTT
CAWIQGALMNTEAFF
>TRBV6-5|-|-|TRBJ1-1
TGTGCCAGCAATCGAGGGGGAGCAGGGAACACTGAAGCTTTCTTT
CASNRGGAGNTEAFF
>TRBV15|-|-|TRBJ1-3
TGTGCCACCAGCAGAGATGTGGGCCCCTCTGGAAACACCATATATTTT
CATSRDVGPSGNTIYF
>TRBV7-9|-|-|TRBJ2-3
TGTGCCAGCAGCTTAGAAGCAGGGAGGAATACGCAGTATTTT
CASSLEAGRNTQYF
>TRBV24-1|-|-|TRBJ2-7
TGTGCCACCAGTGATACGACGGAAGGGGGATACGAGCAGTACTTC
CATSDTTEGGYEQYF
>TRBV7-9|-|-|TRBJ1-1
TGTGCCAGCAGCTTGGAGCAGGGGAACACTGAAGCTTTCTTT
CASSLEQGNTEAFF
>TRBV7-2|-|-|TRBJ1-1
TGTGCCAGCACCCCCCGCCAGTCGACGGGCACTGAAGCTTTCTTT
CASTPRQSTGTEAFF
>TRBV3-1/TRBV3-2|-|-|TRBJ2-1
TGTGCCAGCAGCCCCGAGGGGAGGGGGGGGCACAATGAGCAGTTCTTC
CASSPEGRGGHNEQFF
>TRBV30|-|-|TRBJ1-4
TGTGCCTGGAGTGTAGGGGCCAGCAGAAAACTGTTTTTT
CAWSVGASRKLFF
>TRBV28|-|once|TRBJ1-5
TGTGCCAGCAGTTTATTACAGAACGGGGGTCAGCCCCAGCATTTT
CASSLLQNGGQPQHF
>TRBV7-2|-|-|TRBJ2-5
TGTGCCAGCAGCTTAGTGTCTAGCCAAGACACCCAGTACTTC
CASSLVSSQDTQYF
>TRBV5-1|TRBD2|-|TRBJ2-5
TGCGCCAGCAGCACCGGGACTAGCGGGGGGAAAGAGACCCAGTACTTC
CASSTGTSGGKETQYF
>TRBV12-3/TRBV12-4|-|-|TRBJ2-2
TGTGCCAGCAGTCGTAGATCGGGGGAGCTGTTTTTT
CASSRRSGELFF
>TRBV28|-|-|TRBJ1-3
TGTGCCAGCAGTCAACCGAGCTCTGGAAACACCATATATTTT
CASSQPSSGNTIYF
>TRBV5-8|-|-|TRBJ2-2
TGTGCCAGCAGCTTTGGCGCTAGCGCCTACACCGGGGAGCTGTTTTTT
CASSFGASAYTGELFF
>TRBV3-1/TRBV3-2|-|-|TRBJ2-1
TGTGCCAGCAGACGCAATGGAGGGAATGAGCAGTTCTTC
CASRRNGGNEQFF
>TRBV5-4|TRBD1|once|TRBJ1-5
TGTGCCAGCAGCGCATGGGGACAGGGGAGCAATCAGCCCCAGCATTTT
CASSAWGQGSNQPQHF
>TRBV28|TRBD1|-|TRBJ2-1
TGTGCCAGCAGTAACGGACAGGGCGATTACAATGAGCAGTTCTTC
CASSNGQGDYNEQFF
>TRBV5-4|-|-|TRBJ2-1
TGTGCCAGCAGCTTGAGGGGATACTCCTACAATGAGCAGTTCTTC
CASSLRGYSYNEQFF
>TRBV2|-|few|TRBJ1-3
TGTGCCAGCACAAGACCCGGGGGTTTTGGAAACACCATATATTTT
CASTRPGGFGNTIYF
>TRBV9|TRBD2|few|TRBJ2-3
TGTGCCAGCAGCCCTCCCTGGGAGTGGCGGGAGGCCCCGGATACGCAGTATTTT
CASSPPWEWREAPDTQYF
>TRBV6-2/TRBV6-3|-|-|TRBJ2-2
TGTGCCAGCAGTTATCAAGGGGGCGGGGAGCTGTTTTTT
CASSYQGGGELFF
>TRBV30|TRBD1|once|TRBJ1-2
TGTGCTTCGACAGGGGGCTTTGGTGGCTACACCTTC
CASTGGFGGYTF
>TRBV28|-|-|TRBJ2-3
TGTGCCAGCAGCCGGACTACCACAGATACGCAGTATTTT
CASSRTTTDTQYF
>TRBV11-2|TRBD1|-|TRBJ2-1
TGTGCCAGCAGCCCCCACGGGACAGGGCTCAACAATGAGCAGTTCTTC
CASSPHGTGLNNEQFF
>TRBV19|TRBD2|once|TRBJ2-7
TGTGCCAGTAGTACAGCGGGAGGGCCCTACGAGCAGTACTTC
CASSTAGGPYEQYF
>TRBV5-1|-|-|TRBJ1-4
TGCGCCAGCAGCCGGGGGGCTGATGAAAAACTGTTTTTT
CASSRGADEKLFF
>TRBV6-5|-|-|TRBJ1-2
TGTGCCAGCAGTTACTCGTGGGGCAACTTTTATGGCTACACCTTC
CASSYSWGNFYGYTF